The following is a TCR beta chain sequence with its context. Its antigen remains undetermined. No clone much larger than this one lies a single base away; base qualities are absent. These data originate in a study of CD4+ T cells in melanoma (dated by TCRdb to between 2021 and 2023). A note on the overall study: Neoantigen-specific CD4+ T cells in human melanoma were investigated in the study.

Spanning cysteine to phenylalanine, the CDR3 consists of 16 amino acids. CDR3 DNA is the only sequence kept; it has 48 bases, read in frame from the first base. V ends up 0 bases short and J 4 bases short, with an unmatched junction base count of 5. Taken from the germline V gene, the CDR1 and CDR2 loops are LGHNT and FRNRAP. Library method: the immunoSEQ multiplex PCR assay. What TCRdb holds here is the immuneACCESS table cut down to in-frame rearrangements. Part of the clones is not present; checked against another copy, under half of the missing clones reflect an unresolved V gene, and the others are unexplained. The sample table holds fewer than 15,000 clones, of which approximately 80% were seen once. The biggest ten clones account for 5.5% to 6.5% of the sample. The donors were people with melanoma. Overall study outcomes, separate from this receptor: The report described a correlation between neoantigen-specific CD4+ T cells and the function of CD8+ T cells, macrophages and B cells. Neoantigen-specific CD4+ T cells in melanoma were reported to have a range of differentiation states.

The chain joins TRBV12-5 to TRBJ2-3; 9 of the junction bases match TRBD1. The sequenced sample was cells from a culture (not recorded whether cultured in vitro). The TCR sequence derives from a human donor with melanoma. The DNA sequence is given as TGTGCTAGTGGTTTGGTAACGGGACAGGGTGCAGATACGCAGTATTTT. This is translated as CASGLVTGQGADTQYF.